This entry lists 10 T cell receptor beta chains sequenced from one sample in a study of T-cell reconstitution after alpha-beta-depleted transplantation in children. Researchers prepared the TCRbeta library using unique molecular identifiers, the study reports. TCRdb processed the PCR reads anew with MiXCR; each CDR3 protein has one entry. The sample lists 450,000 to 550,000 distinct CDR3 sequences, 9.5% to 12% occurring once. This specimen was PBMCs, mostly from graft donor cells, taken 180 days after TCRalphabeta/CD19-depleted stem cell transplant. The receptors originated from a female patient aged 2-9 years who had a stem cell transplant for aplastic anemia, so the T cells may come from the graft donor.

This clonotype was counted only a few times. The chain employs TRBV7-6 and TRBJ2-3; 11 bases are shared with TRBD2. Trimming at V came to 5 bases and at J to 8 bases, leaving 12 bases not matched to a gene. Germline loops: CDR1 SGHVS, CDR2 FNYEAQ. The length of the CDR3 is 16 residues. CDR3 coding DNA: TGTGCCAGCAGCCGTGTAGCGGGAGGGCCGATTGGTACGCAGTATTTT. This gives the protein CASSRVAGGPIGTQYF.

The V gene is TRBV19, the J gene TRBJ2-1; 10 nucleotides agree with TRBD2. This CDR3 has 15 amino acids. From germline, CDR1 is LNHDA and CDR2 SQIVND (reference sequence). V lost 3 bases to trimming and J lost 10 bases; unmatched junction nucleotides: 9. The CDR3 is CASSIVLAGAWEQFF. CDR3 in DNA: TGTGCCAGTAGTATTGTGCTAGCGGGAGCTTGGGAGCAGTTCTTC.

This clonotype was observed a handful of times. CDR3 nucleotide sequence: TGCGCCAGCAGCCTAGGGGCCGATACTAGCACAGATACGCAGTATTTT. It specifies CASSLGADTSTDTQYF. The chain employs TRBV5-1 and TRBJ2-3; D possibly corresponds to TRBD1 (5 bases). The germline V and J ends were trimmed by 4 bases and 0 bases, with 15 bases remaining between them. The CDR3 runs to 16 residues. Per germline, CDR1 SGHRS and CDR2 YFSETQ.

Only a few counts were recorded for this clonotype. The chain combines TRBV5-1 with TRBJ1-1; 9 bases are shared with TRBD1. Unmatched junction bases numbered 8, after V lost 4 bases and J lost 1 base. The CDR3 length is 16 residues. Germline V gene data show CDR1 as SGHRS and CDR2 as YFSETQ. CDR3 sequence (DNA): TGCGCCAGCAGCGCTGGACAGGGGAACGCGAACACTGAAGCTTTCTTT. Protein sequence: CASSAGQGNANTEAFF.

A few counts support this clonotype. This chain links TRBV18 with TRBJ2-1; 9 bases line up with TRBD2. The germline CDR1 and CDR2 sequences are KGHSH and LQKENI. V lost 2 bases, J lost 4 bases, and 9 bases stayed unmatched. The CDR3 totals 17 residues. CDR3 sequence (DNA): TGTGCCAGCTCACCAAGCACTAGCGGGTCCCCGTACAATGAGCAGTTCTTC. This sequence encodes CASSPSTSGSPYNEQFF.

V and J are TRBV30 and TRBJ2-7, with TRBD1 identical over 9 bases. CDR1 GTSNPN and CDR2 SVGIG come from the germline V gene (reference sequence). V lost 1 base and J lost 2; bases outside the gene matches: 6. The CDR3 loop spans 15 amino acids. This CDR3 is CAWSGGRDRAYEQYF. CDR3 sequence (DNA): TGTGCCTGGAGTGGGGGCCGGGACAGGGCCTACGAGCAGTACTTC.

This clonotype occurred a few times. CDR3 in amino acids: CASSQVPLAKNIQYF. Written as DNA, the CDR3 is TGCGCCAGCAGCCAAGTCCCGCTAGCCAAAAACATTCAGTACTTC. The chain links TRBV4-3 to TRBJ2-4; no firm D call. Germline lookup yields CDR1 LGHNA and CDR2 YSLEER. The CDR3 is 15 amino acids. V shed 1 base and J shed 0 bases, with 7 bases lying between them.

The chain recombines TRBV7-2 with TRBJ1-3; D gene uncertain. The CDR3 runs to 16 residues. The germline CDR1 and CDR2 sequences are SGHTA and FQGNSA. V lost 3 bases to trimming and J lost 0 bases, with 12 bases between them. CDR3 residues: CASSLPAQSSGNTIYF. CDR3 in DNA: TGTGCCAGCAGCTTGCCAGCCCAGAGCTCTGGAAACACCATATATTTT.

This clonotype turned up a few times. The chain links TRBV11-1 to TRBJ2-3; 10 bases fit TRBD2. From germline, CDR1 is SGHAT and CDR2 FQDESV (reference sequence). V was clipped by 1 base and J by 0 bases; unmatched bases: 13. This CDR3 has 20 residues. CDR3 sequence: CASSLVSVGLAVSSTDTQYF. The CDR3 coding sequence is TGTGCCAGCAGCTTAGTCTCTGTAGGACTAGCGGTTTCTAGCACAGATACGCAGTATTTT.

The table lists this clonotype with many counts. The rearrangement joins TRBV5-1 to TRBJ2-1; no clear D gene. Germline values: CDR1 SGHRS, CDR2 YFSETQ. Trimming took 2 bases from V and 10 from J, leaving 10 bases between them. The CDR3 has 12 residues. CDR3 protein: CASSLVELEQFF. The DNA for the CDR3 is TGCGCCAGCAGCTTAGTCGAGCTAGAGCAGTTCTTC. The complete variable domain, with remaining parts taken from reference TRBV5-1 and TRBJ2-1, reads KAGVTQTPRYLIKTRGQQVTLSCSPISGHRSVSWYQQTPGQGLQFLFEYFSETQRNKGNFPGRFSGRQFSNSRSEMNVSTLELGDSALYLCASSLVELEQFFGPGTRLTVL.